Following are 14 T cell receptor beta chains from one sample sequenced in a study of blood T cell repertoires in COVID-19. The table came from immunoSEQ multiplex PCR; TCRdb's copy has only in-frame clones and leaves some out. The table shows about 81,000 clones, with under 85% occurring only once. The sequenced material came from peripheral blood. The receptors here all came from a human donor in a cohort sampled during active COVID-19.

The chain carries TRBV18 and TRBJ2-7; D might be TRBD1 (6 bases). The V end was cut by 6 bases, the J end by 2 bases, with 11 bases between. The CDR3 has 13 amino acids. Per the germline V gene, CDR1 is KGHSH and CDR2 is LQKENI. Written as DNA, the CDR3 is TGTGCCAGCTCCCTCGGACAGACCTACGAGCAGTACTTC. It specifies CASSLGQTYEQYF.

The rearrangement links TRBV19 to TRBJ1-2, with 8 bases aligning to TRBD1. The germline V gene has CDR1 LNHDA and CDR2 SQIVND (reference sequence). V lost 4 bases to trimming and J lost 4 bases; unmatched junction nucleotides: 2. The CDR3 has 13 residues. Here the CDR3 DNA reads TGTGCCAGTAGTAGGGACAGGCGCTATGGCTACACCTTC. Protein sequence: CASSRDRRYGYTF.

The rearrangement joins TRBV5-1 to TRBJ2-7; 10 bases fit TRBD2. The germline CDR1 and CDR2 sequences are SGHRS and YFSETQ. J gave up 0 bases and V 1 base, and 4 bases lay outside the gene matches. The CDR3 is made up of 16 amino acids. The CDR3 is CASSLWASGSSYEQYF. The DNA for the CDR3 is TGCGCCAGCAGCTTGTGGGCTAGCGGGAGCTCCTACGAGCAGTACTTC.

V usage is TRBV7-3 and J usage is TRBJ2-3; perhaps TRBD2 as D (6 bases). The length of the CDR3 is 13 residues. Germline CDR1 and CDR2: SGHTA and FQGTGA. V dropped 1 base and J dropped 4 bases, with 6 bases sitting between them. The CDR3 region is CASSLRGADTQYF. For the CDR3, the DNA is TGTGCCAGCAGCTTAAGGGGGGCAGATACGCAGTATTTT.

V usage is TRBV5-8 and J usage is TRBJ1-3, with TRBD1 as a possible D gene (6 bases). This CDR3 spans 14 amino acids. In germline, CDR1 is SGHTS, CDR2 YDEGEE. V dropped 0 bases and J dropped 3 bases, with 7 bases sitting between them. The CDR3 DNA reads as TGTGCCAGCAGCTTGGGACAGGTTGGAAACACCATATATTTT. The encoded protein is CASSLGQVGNTIYF.

The V and J genes are TRBV5-5 and TRBJ2-3, with 9 bases matching TRBD2. CDR3 length: 18 amino acids. The germline gives CDR1 SGHKS, CDR2 YYEKEE (reference sequence). V shed 0 bases and J 2 bases; nucleotides not matched to a gene: 10. The CDR3 loop reads CASSLAGGGGAITDTQYF. As DNA, the CDR3 is TGTGCCAGCAGCTTGGCCGGCGGCGGGGGGGCTATCACAGATACGCAGTATTTT.

This clone was detected a few times. V usage is TRBV7-3 and J usage is TRBJ1-1; D call uncertain. CDR1 is SGHTA, CDR2 FQGTGA, per germline. This CDR3 has 13 residues. Trimming stripped 2 bases from V and 7 bases from J, with 11 bases between. This CDR3 reads CASSLLGVGEAFF. The CDR3 DNA reads TGTGCCAGCAGCTTACTAGGCGTGGGTGAAGCTTTCTTT. The entire variable domain, with the rest obtained from reference TRBV7-3 and TRBJ1-1, is as follows: GAGVSQTPSNKVTEKGKYVELRCDPISGHTALYWYRQSLGQGPEFLIYFQGTGAADDSGLPNDRFFAVRPEGSVSTLKIQRTERGDSAVYLCASSLLGVGEAFFGQGTRLTVV.

This rearrangement joins TRBV7-6 to TRBJ1-1; a weak D match, TRBD1 (5 bases). The germline V and J ends were trimmed by 1 base and 5 bases, with 17 bases remaining between them. Per the germline V gene, CDR1 is SGHVS and CDR2 is FNYEAQ. This CDR3 is 16 amino acids long. The chain's CDR3 is CASSLEVGQGGTEAFF. DNA of the CDR3: TGTGCCAGCAGCTTAGAGGTGGGTCAGGGTGGAACTGAAGCTTTCTTT.

The rearrangement joins TRBV7-8 to TRBJ1-5, with unresolved D. Trimming left V 6 bases short and J 0 bases short, with 9 bases between. Germline CDR1 and CDR2: SGHVS and FQNEAQ. CDR3 size: 14 residues. The CDR3 sequence is CASRLGSSNQPQHF. CDR3 nucleotides: TGTGCCAGCAGACTAGGGAGTAGCAATCAGCCCCAGCATTTT. Full variable domain (rest looked up from reference TRBV7-8 and TRBJ1-5): GAGVSQSPRYKVAKRGQDVALRCDPISGHVSLFWYQQALGQGPEFLTYFQNEAQLDKSGLPSDRFFAERPEGSVSTLKIQRTQQEDSAVYLCASRLGSSNQPQHFGDGTRLSIL.

V and J are TRBV18 and TRBJ2-7; TRBD1 agrees at 7 bases. The germline V gene encodes CDR1 KGHSH and CDR2 LQKENI. The CDR3 consists of 14 residues. After removal of 5 bases from V and 3 bases from J, the junction contained 7 bases not matched to a gene. As DNA, the CDR3 is TGTGCCAGCTCAACGCAGGGGGTTGTCTACGAGCAGTACTTC. Protein sequence: CASSTQGVVYEQYF.

The gene calls are TRBV28 and TRBJ2-7; 10 bases map to TRBD1. Trimming cost V 4 bases and J 1 base; bases outside gene matches: 7. CDR1 MDHEN and CDR2 SYDVKM come from the germline V gene. This CDR3 is 16 amino acids long. The chain's CDR3 is CASSSTGQGSSYEQYF. CDR3 DNA sequence: TGTGCCAGCAGTTCCACGGGACAGGGGAGTTCCTACGAGCAGTACTTC.

CDR3 in DNA: TGTGCCAGCAGCCTGGACGACAGGTCGGGTGAAGCTTTCTTT. This encodes CASSLDDRSGEAFF. This sequence joins TRBV7-9 and TRBJ1-1, with a possible D match to TRBD1 (6 bases). This CDR3 comprises 14 residues. V was cut by 5 bases and J by 7 bases, with 17 bases left in between. CDR1 and CDR2 (germline): SEHNR, FQNEAQ (reference sequence).

This clone has only a few counts. V gene TRBV6-5 combines with J gene TRBJ2-5; perhaps TRBD2 as D (5 bases). The CDR3 is made up of 15 amino acids. The V gene's germline CDR1 is MNHEY and CDR2 SVGAGI. Trimming shortened V by 7 bases and J by 1 base, and 16 bases separated the two germline ends. CDR3 DNA: TGTGCCAGCAATTCTAGCCCCGGCCCCCAAGAGACCCAGTACTTC. This encodes CASNSSPGPQETQYF.

This clone appeared a single time. The rearrangement links TRBV10-3 to TRBJ1-5, with 9 bases fitting TRBD1. The CDR3 runs 14 residues. Germline V gene sequence: CDR1 ENHRY, CDR2 SYGVKD. Unmatched junction bases numbered 5, after V lost 6 bases and J lost 5 bases. This CDR3 reads CAISWTGDDQPQHF. The CDR3 nucleotides are TGTGCCATCAGCTGGACAGGGGATGATCAGCCCCAGCATTTT.